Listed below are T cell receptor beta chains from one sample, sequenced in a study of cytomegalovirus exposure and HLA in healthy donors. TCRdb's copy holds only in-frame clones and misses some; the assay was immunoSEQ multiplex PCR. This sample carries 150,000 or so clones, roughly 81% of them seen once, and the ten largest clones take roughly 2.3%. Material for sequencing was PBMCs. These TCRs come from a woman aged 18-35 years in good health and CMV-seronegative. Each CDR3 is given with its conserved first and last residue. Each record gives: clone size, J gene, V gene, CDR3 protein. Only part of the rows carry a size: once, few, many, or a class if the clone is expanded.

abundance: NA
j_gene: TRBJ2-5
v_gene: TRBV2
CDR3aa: CASSLAEETQYF

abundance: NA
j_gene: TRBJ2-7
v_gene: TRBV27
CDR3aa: CATSLGSGSYEQYF

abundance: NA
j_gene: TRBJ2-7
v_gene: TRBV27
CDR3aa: CASSLSGLDEQYF

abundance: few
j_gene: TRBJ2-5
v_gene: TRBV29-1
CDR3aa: CSVTQGQETQYF

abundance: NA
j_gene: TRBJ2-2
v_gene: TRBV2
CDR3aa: CASKPRDSTGELFF

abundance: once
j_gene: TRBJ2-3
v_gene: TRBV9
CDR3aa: CASSVEGEADTQYF

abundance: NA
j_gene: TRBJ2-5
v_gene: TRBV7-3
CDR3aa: CASSSLDNTETQYF

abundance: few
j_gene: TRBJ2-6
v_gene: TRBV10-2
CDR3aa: CASSGAGRPGANVLTF

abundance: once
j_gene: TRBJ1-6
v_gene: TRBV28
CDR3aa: CASRRQGFSPLHF

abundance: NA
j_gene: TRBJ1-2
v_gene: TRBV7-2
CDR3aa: CASSLDGLGGYTF

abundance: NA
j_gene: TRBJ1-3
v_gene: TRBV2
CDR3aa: CASSAWDRRDF

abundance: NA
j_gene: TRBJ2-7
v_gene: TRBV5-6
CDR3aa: CASGLSAYEQYF

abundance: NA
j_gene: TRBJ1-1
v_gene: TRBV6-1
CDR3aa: CASNQGGLYTEAFF

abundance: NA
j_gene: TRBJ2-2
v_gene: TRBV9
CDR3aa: CASSVGSGVGTGELFF

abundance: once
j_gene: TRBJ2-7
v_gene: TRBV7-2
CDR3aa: CASSPGGAGGLNEQYF

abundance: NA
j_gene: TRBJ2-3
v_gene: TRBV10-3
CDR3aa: CAISESIILRTGHTDTQYF

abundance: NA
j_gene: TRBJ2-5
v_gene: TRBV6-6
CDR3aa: CASSPPIEGGETQYF